Shown below are 32 T cell receptor beta chains from a single sample sequenced in a study of human T cells and chemical hapten exposure (dated by TCRdb to the early 2020s). The library relied on 5' RACE. TCRdb lists the instrument as Illumina MiSeq. TCRdb reran the public reads through fastp at Q25 and MiXCR, keeping productive beta chains. All rows with the same CDR3 protein become a single entry with the most common DNA and genes. The sample table contains roughly 120,000 distinct CDR3 sequences; only one count was recorded for approximately 19% of them. The ten largest account for around 3% of the sample. Unfractionated whole blood was collected in Tempus Blood RNA tubes, and total RNA was extracted from that blood. Every receptor here comes from a human donor in good health.

The chain recombines TRBV29-1 with TRBJ1-1; 7 nucleotides align to TRBD1. V lost 1 base, J lost 1 base, and 9 bases stayed unmatched. CDR1 and CDR2 (germline): SQVTM, ANQGSEA. The CDR3 totals 16 residues. This chain's CDR3 is CSVEGEGGTANTEAFF. The CDR3 nucleotides are TGCAGCGTTGAAGGGGAAGGTGGGACAGCGAACACTGAAGCTTTCTTT.

This clonotype appeared a few times. V gene TRBV5-6 combines with J gene TRBJ1-5, with 8 bases fitting TRBD1. The CDR3 is 15 residues long. Losses at the gene ends were 4 bases for V and 4 bases for J; bases not matched to a gene: 7. Germline V CDR1 and CDR2: SGHDT, YYEEEE. The DNA for the CDR3 is TGTGCCAGCAGCCTGGGGACAGGACCGAATCAGCCCCAGCATTTT. Protein product: CASSLGTGPNQPQHF.

The table lists this clonotype with a few counts. V is TRBV9 and J is TRBJ1-2; 8 bases fit TRBD1. The V and J ends lost 4 bases and 3 bases, in that order; junction bases with no gene match: 11. The CDR3 has 16 amino acids. Per germline, CDR1 SGDLS and CDR2 YYNGEE. For the CDR3, the DNA is TGTGCCAGCAGCACAGGGGGGGGACGGCTGGACTATGGCTACACCTTC. Encoded protein: CASSTGGGRLDYGYTF. The variable domain in full, completed from reference TRBV9 and TRBJ1-2, reads DSGVTQTPKHLITATGQRVTLRCSPRSGDLSVYWYQQSLDQGLQFLIQYYNGEERAKGNILERFSAQQFPDLHSELNLSSLELGDSALYFCASSTGGGRLDYGYTFGSGTRLTVV.

The gene calls are TRBV19 and TRBJ2-1, with unresolved D. V dropped 2 bases and J dropped 4 bases, with 9 bases sitting between them. CDR1 and CDR2 (germline): LNHDA, SQIVND (reference sequence). The CDR3 extends over 14 amino acids. The CDR3 loop is CASSIQQMYNEQFF. CDR3 nucleotide sequence: TGTGCCAGTAGTATACAACAGATGTACAATGAGCAGTTCTTC. The whole variable domain, filled in from reference TRBV19 and TRBJ2-1, reads DGGITQSPKYLFRKEGQNVTLSCEQNLNHDAMYWYRQDPGQGLRLIYYSQIVNDFQKGDIAEGYSVSREKKESFPLTVTSAQKNPTAFYLCASSIQQMYNEQFFGPGTRLTVL.

This clonotype was recorded a few times. This rearrangement joins TRBV7-9 to TRBJ2-3; 9 bases agree with TRBD2. This CDR3 has 15 residues. Germline V gives CDR1 SEHNR, CDR2 FQNEAQ (reference sequence). V gave up 4 bases and J gave up 5 bases; unmatched junction bases: 7. CDR3 loop: CASSSSGARGDTQYF. The CDR3 DNA reads as TGTGCCAGCAGCTCTAGCGGGGCTCGGGGAGATACGCAGTATTTT. The full variable domain, rest sourced from reference TRBV7-9 and TRBJ2-3, is DTGVSQNPRHKITKRGQNVTFRCDPISEHNRLYWYRQTLGQGPEFLTYFQNEAQLEKSRLLSDRFSAERPKGSFSTLEIQRTEQGDSAMYLCASSSSGARGDTQYFGPGTRLTVL.

V and J are TRBV4-1 and TRBJ2-1, with a possible D match to TRBD2 (6 bases). V lost 1 base and J 4 bases, leaving 11 bases between the germline ends. In germline, CDR1 is MGHRA, CDR2 YSYEKL. CDR3 length equals 15 residues. CDR3 sequence: CASSQVVGGYNEQFF. The DNA of the CDR3 is TGCGCCAGCAGCCAAGTAGTTGGAGGGTACAATGAGCAGTTCTTC.

As DNA, the CDR3 is TGTGCCAGCAGCTTAAGGCTAGCGGGCCCCTCCTACAATGAGCAGTTCTTC. Its protein is CASSLRLAGPSYNEQFF. The V gene is TRBV7-2, the J gene TRBJ2-1; 8 bases match TRBD2. The CDR3 is 17 residues long. V was clipped by 2 bases and J by 0 bases; unmatched bases: 6. The germline gives CDR1 SGHTA, CDR2 FQGNSA.

The chain joins TRBV16 to TRBJ2-4; 8 bases line up with TRBD2. Looked up from germline, CDR1 is KGHSY and CDR2 is FQNENV. Trimming at V came to 1 base and at J to 3 bases, leaving 5 bases not matched to a gene. The CDR3 is 16 amino acids. CDR3 DNA: TGTGCCAGCAGCCAATACTCAGCGGGAGTCAAAAACATTCAGTACTTC. Translating gives CASSQYSAGVKNIQYF.

Only a few counts were recorded for this clonotype. V is TRBV3-1 and J is TRBJ1-1; 7 nucleotides line up with TRBD1. Trimming took 1 base from V and 7 from J; bases not matched to a gene: 6. The CDR3 extends over 14 amino acids. Germline V lookup: CDR1 LGHDT, CDR2 YNNKEL (reference sequence). The CDR3 is CASSQVPGQSEAFF. DNA for the CDR3: TGTGCCAGCAGCCAAGTACCGGGACAGAGTGAAGCTTTCTTT. Full variable domain (outside the CDR3, taken from reference TRBV3-1 and TRBJ1-1): DTAVSQTPKYLVTQMGNDKSIKCEQNLGHDTMYWYKQDSKKFLKIMFSYNNKELIINETVPNRFSPKSPDKAHLNLHINSLELGDSAVYFCASSQVPGQSEAFFGQGTRLTVV.

The chain has TRBV24-1 and TRBJ1-2; TRBD1 matches 7 bases. The CDR3 covers 14 residues. The junction had 7 bases not matched to a gene; V was cut back by 3 bases and J by 7 bases. From germline, CDR1 is KGHDR and CDR2 SFDVKD. CDR3 region: CATSDIRQGFGYTF. Written as DNA, the CDR3 is TGTGCCACCAGTGATATTCGACAGGGCTTTGGCTACACCTTC.

This clonotype has a handful of counts. The rearrangement links TRBV28 to TRBJ2-7, with D tentatively TRBD1 (6 bases). The CDR3 is made up of 14 amino acids. V gave up 7 bases and J gave up 0 bases, with 13 bases separating them. The germline V gene has CDR1 MDHEN and CDR2 SYDVKM. CDR3 nucleotides: TGTGCCAGCACCGCAGGGACACACTCCTACGAGCAGTACTTC. This sequence encodes CASTAGTHSYEQYF.

Only a few counts were recorded for this clonotype. V and J are TRBV5-1 and TRBJ2-1; 8 bases are a match to TRBD2. The CDR3 consists of 15 residues. Germline lookup yields CDR1 SGHRS and CDR2 YFSETQ. Trimming removed 0 bases from V and 4 bases from J; junction bases left unmatched: 3. As DNA, the CDR3 is TGCGCCAGCAGCTTGGTGGCGGGAGGTTACAATGAGCAGTTCTTC. Protein: CASSLVAGGYNEQFF.

This clonotype has a handful of counts. Here the CDR3 DNA reads TGTGCCAGCAGTTTAGGATTGAGGTCGCGGAAAACGAACACTGAAGCTTTCTTT. Translating gives CASSLGLRSRKTNTEAFF. This chain uses TRBV28 with TRBJ1-1; D unclear. The V end was cut by 2 bases, the J end by 1 base, with 20 bases between. The CDR3 totals 18 residues. CDR1 MDHEN and CDR2 SYDVKM come from the germline V gene.

The CDR3 here is CASSPHRGMNEQFF. CDR3 nucleotide sequence: TGTGCCAGCAGCCCTCATCGGGGAATGAATGAGCAGTTCTTC. The chain has TRBV3-1 and TRBJ2-1, with a possible D match to TRBD2 (5 bases). From germline, CDR1 is LGHDT and CDR2 YNNKEL (reference sequence). Trimming shortened V by 4 bases and J by 7 bases, and 14 bases separated the two germline ends. There are 14 residues in the CDR3.

The chain employs TRBV7-3 and TRBJ1-6; no definite D call. This CDR3 is built from 17 residues. The germline V gene has CDR1 SGHTA and CDR2 FQGTGA. Trimming stripped 1 base from V and 2 bases from J, with 12 bases between. The CDR3 bases are TGTGCCAGCAGCTTAAGTCCGGGGAGTCCCTATAATTCACCCCTCCACTTT. It codes for CASSLSPGSPYNSPLHF.

The V and J genes are TRBV7-9 and TRBJ1-5, with TRBD1 matching 7 bases. Germline V gene sequence: CDR1 SEHNR, CDR2 FQNEAQ (reference sequence). Germline trimming cut 10 bases from V and 4 bases from J; bases unmatched to any gene: 4. CDR3 length equals 12 residues. In DNA form, the CDR3 reads TGTGCCACCCAACAGGGGAATCAGCCCCAGCATTTT. Translation: CATQQGNQPQHF.

The chain uses TRBV3-1 and TRBJ1-1, with D unresolved. This CDR3 is built from 15 residues. Germline V gene lookup returns CDR1 LGHDT and CDR2 YNNKEL (reference sequence). Trimming left V 2 bases short and J 1 base short, with 11 bases between. The CDR3 DNA reads as TGTGCCAGCAGCCAATCGGATACCCCGAACACTGAAGCTTTCTTT. It yields the protein CASSQSDTPNTEAFF.

This clonotype has a handful of counts. The chain recombines TRBV25-1 with TRBJ2-5, with D possibly matching TRBD1 (5 bases). CDR1 is MGHDK and CDR2 is SYGVNS in the germline V gene. The CDR3 is made up of 17 amino acids. The V end lost 1 base, the J end lost 2 bases, and 17 bases lay between the germline ends. CDR3 sequence reads: CASSESGPGRSQETQYF. Here the CDR3 DNA reads TGTGCCAGCAGTGAATCAGGGCCCGGACGGTCACAAGAGACCCAGTACTTC.

This clonotype was detected only a few times. The rearrangement joins TRBV9 to TRBJ2-1, with D possibly being TRBD2 (6 bases). CDR3 length: 14 residues. Germline CDR1 reads SGDLS; CDR2 reads YYNGEE. V lost 4 bases and J 10 bases, leaving 18 bases between the germline ends. The CDR3 sequence is CASSSGTPPTEQFF. The CDR3 bases are TGTGCCAGCAGCTCCGGGACTCCCCCGACGGAGCAGTTCTTC.

This clonotype was detected only a few times. This sequence joins TRBV20-1 and TRBJ2-1; the match to TRBD2 covers 8 bases. The CDR3 has 13 residues. V lost 3 bases to trimming and J lost 8 bases; unmatched junction nucleotides: 6. Germline V gene lookup returns CDR1 DFQATT and CDR2 SNEGSKA (reference sequence). This CDR3 is CSASGRAWDEQFF. The CDR3 DNA follows: TGCAGTGCTAGCGGGAGGGCCTGGGATGAGCAGTTCTTC.

This clonotype was counted only a few times. The chain uses TRBV7-6 and TRBJ2-7; no clear D. The germline V and J ends were trimmed by 5 bases and 0 bases, with 11 bases remaining between them. Germline CDR1 reads SGHVS; CDR2 reads FNYEAQ. CDR3 length: 14 residues. This CDR3 is CASSLTRGSYEQYF. In DNA form, the CDR3 reads TGTGCCAGCAGCCTAACAAGAGGCTCCTACGAGCAGTACTTC. Complete variable domain (other parts from reference TRBV7-6 and TRBJ2-7): GAGVSQSPRYKVTKRGQDVALRCDPISGHVSLYWYRQALGQGPEFLTYFNYEAQQDKSGLPNDRFSAERPEGSISTLTIQRTEQRDSAMYRCASSLTRGSYEQYFGPGTRLTVT.

This clonotype was seen only a few times. The chain links TRBV29-1 to TRBJ1-4; 8 positions match TRBD1. The germline V gene encodes CDR1 SQVTM and CDR2 ANQGSEA. The length of the CDR3 is 13 residues. Trimming at V came to 7 bases and at J to 7 bases, leaving 8 bases not matched to a gene. Written as DNA, the CDR3 is TGCAGCGGCATCAGGGGGCAGGGTGAAAAACTGTTTTTT. Residues: CSGIRGQGEKLFF.

V and J are TRBV12-3 or TRBV12-4 and TRBJ2-3, with 7 bases fitting TRBD2. The CDR3 has 16 amino acids. V lost 2 bases and J lost 3; bases outside the gene matches: 8. The CDR3 region is CASSLLGGSETDTQYF. The CDR3 DNA is TGTGCCAGCAGTTTACTTGGCGGGAGTGAAACAGATACGCAGTATTTT.

The chain is built from TRBV14 and TRBJ1-1; 7 bases fit TRBD1. The CDR3 loop spans 15 amino acids. The germline V gene has CDR1 SGHDN and CDR2 FVKESK. V was clipped by 3 bases and J by 5 bases; unmatched bases: 9. CDR3 bases: TGTGCCAGCAGCCAGCTCAAGACAGGGAGTACTGAAGCTTTCTTT. It specifies CASSQLKTGSTEAFF.

This clonotype was recorded once. The chain joins TRBV5-1 to TRBJ1-1, with D possibly matching TRBD1 (5 bases). V lost 0 bases and J lost 4, with 10 bases in between. Germline V gene data show CDR1 as SGHRS and CDR2 as YFSETQ. CDR3 size: 14 residues. The CDR3 region has the DNA TGCGCCAGCAGCTTGGACGGGGGTATCACTGAAGCTTTCTTT. Its protein is CASSLDGGITEAFF.

This clonotype was seen ten or more times. V and J are TRBV29-1 and TRBJ2-7; 7 bases line up with TRBD1. This CDR3 spans 13 amino acids. Unmatched junction bases numbered 7, after V lost 4 bases and J lost 4 bases. Germline values: CDR1 SQVTM, CDR2 ANQGSEA. The CDR3 bases are TGCAGCGTTGCCCACAGGGGTGGGTACGAGCAGTACTTC. Translated, it gives CSVAHRGGYEQYF.

This clonotype was counted only a few times. The chain uses TRBV6-4 and TRBJ1-5, with D tentatively TRBD1 (6 bases). In germline, CDR1 is MRHNA, CDR2 SNTAGT. Deletions cut 6 bases from V and 5 bases from J, with 11 bases between. CDR3 length: 13 amino acids. CDR3 in amino acids: CASSTGRDQPQHF. CDR3 bases: TGTGCCAGCAGCACAGGGAGGGATCAGCCCCAGCATTTT.

This sequence joins TRBV6-2 or TRBV6-3 and TRBJ2-3; the D is unclear. Per the germline V gene, CDR1 is MNHEY and CDR2 is SVGEGT. There are 11 residues in the CDR3. V was cut by 6 bases and J by 6 bases, with 7 bases left in between. DNA of the CDR3: TGTGCCAGCAGAGATATCGATACGCAGTATTTT. Encoded protein: CASRDIDTQYF.

V and J are TRBV2 and TRBJ2-1; D gene unclear. CDR3 length: 13 amino acids. Looked up from germline, CDR1 is SNHLY and CDR2 is FYNNEI. Trimming cost V 5 bases and J 6 bases, with 11 bases left between them. CDR3 region: CASSRAPGNEQFF. CDR3 bases: TGTGCCAGCAGTCGGGCCCCTGGCAATGAGCAGTTCTTC.

The J gene is TRBJ2-3, the V gene TRBV4-1; TRBD2 matches 10 bases. The CDR3 loop spans 15 amino acids. J gave up 2 bases and V 4 bases, and 3 bases lay outside the gene matches. The germline CDR1 and CDR2 sequences are MGHRA and YSYEKL. This chain's CDR3 is CASSPLAGPTDTQYF. The CDR3 coding sequence is TGCGCCAGCAGCCCACTAGCGGGACCCACAGATACGCAGTATTTT.

The genes are TRBV27 and TRBJ2-4; unclear D gene. Germline V CDR1 and CDR2: MNHEY, SMNVEV (reference sequence). V was trimmed by 3 bases and J by 6 bases, leaving 18 bases between them. CDR3 length equals 16 residues. CDR3 DNA: TGTGCCAGCAGTTTCGCCCCACCGCCCCCCGCAAACATTCAGTACTTC. Residues: CASSFAPPPPANIQYF.

This clonotype has a handful of counts. The chain carries TRBV6-5 and TRBJ2-3, with 7 positions matching TRBD2. CDR3 size: 14 residues. Germline V CDR1 and CDR2: MNHEY, SVGAGI. Unmatched junction bases numbered 4, after V lost 5 bases and J lost 2 bases. CDR3 coding DNA: TGTGCCAGCAGTCGGGACTACCCCACAGATACGCAGTATTTT. Encoded protein: CASSRDYPTDTQYF.